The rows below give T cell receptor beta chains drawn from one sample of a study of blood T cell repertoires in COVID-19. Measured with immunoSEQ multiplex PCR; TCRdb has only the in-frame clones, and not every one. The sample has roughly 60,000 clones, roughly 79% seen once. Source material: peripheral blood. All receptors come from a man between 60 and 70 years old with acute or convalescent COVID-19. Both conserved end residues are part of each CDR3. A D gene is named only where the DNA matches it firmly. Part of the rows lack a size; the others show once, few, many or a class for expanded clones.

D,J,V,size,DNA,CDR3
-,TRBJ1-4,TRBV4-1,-,TGCGCCAGCAGCCAAGACATAGAAGAAAAACTGTTTTTT,CASSQDIEEKLFF
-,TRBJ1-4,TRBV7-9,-,TGTGCCAGCAACCCGGGGGGTTCGAATGAAAAACTGTTTTTT,CASNPGGSNEKLFF
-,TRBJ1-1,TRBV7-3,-,TGTGCCAGCAGCTTAAAAGACAGGCTTGAAGCTTTCTTT,CASSLKDRLEAFF
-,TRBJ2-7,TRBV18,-,TGTGCCAGCTCACCACGGGACAATCCTACGTACGAGCAGTACTTC,CASSPRDNPTYEQYF
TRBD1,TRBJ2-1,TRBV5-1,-,TGCGCCAGCAGCCAGGGGGTAATCCCTTACAATGAGCAGTTCTTC,CASSQGVIPYNEQFF
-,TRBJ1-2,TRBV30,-,TGTGCCTGGAGTAAGGGGAGGACTGGCTACACCTTC,CAWSKGRTGYTF
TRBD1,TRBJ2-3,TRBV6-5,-,TGTGCCAGCAGTTCCCGGGACAGGGGTGCAGATACGCAGTATTTT,CASSSRDRGADTQYF
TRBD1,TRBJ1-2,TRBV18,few,TGTGCCAGCTCACGTGGACAGGACGCTAACTATGGCTACACCTTC,CASSRGQDANYGYTF
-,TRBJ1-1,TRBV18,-,TGTGCCAGCTCACAACAAAAGAACACTGAAGCTTTCTTT,CASSQQKNTEAFF
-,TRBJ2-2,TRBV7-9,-,TGTGCCAGCTCCCGGACGGGGGTGCGTGGGACCGGGGAGCTGTTTTTT,CASSRTGVRGTGELFF
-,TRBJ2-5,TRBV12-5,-,TGTGCTAGTGGTTCGACGGACGGGAACTTGGAGACCCAGTACTTC,CASGSTDGNLETQYF
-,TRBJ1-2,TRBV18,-,TGTGCCAGCTCGAAGGGCGAAGCTAGGGAGGGCTATGGCTACACCTTC,CASSKGEAREGYGYTF
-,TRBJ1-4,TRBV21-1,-,TGTGCCGGTCAGGGGGCAACGTTAATATATGAAAAACTGTTTTTT,CAGQGATLIYEKLFF
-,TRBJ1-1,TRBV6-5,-,TGTGCCAGCAGGCAGGTAGGGAACACTGAAGCTTTCTTT,CASRQVGNTEAFF
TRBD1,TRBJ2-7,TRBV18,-,TGTGCCAGCTCACCTTTGGGCGGGACAGGGGTAGTCGAGCAGTACTTC,CASSPLGGTGVVEQYF
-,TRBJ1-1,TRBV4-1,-,TGCGCCAGCAGCCAAGACGACAGCATCCTCTTCTTT,CASSQDDSILFF
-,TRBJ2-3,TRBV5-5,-,TGTGCCAGCAGCTCAGGACAGCCCATCACAGATACGCAGTATTTT,CASSSGQPITDTQYF
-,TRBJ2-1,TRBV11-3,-,TGTGCCAGCAGCCCTCGTCAGGCCTCTTCCTACAATGAGCAGTTCTTC,CASSPRQASSYNEQFF
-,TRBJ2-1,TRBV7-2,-,TGTGCCAGCAAGAGGGCGGATTTAAATGAGCAGTTCTTC,CASKRADLNEQFF
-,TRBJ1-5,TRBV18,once,TGTGCCAGCTCACCAGTGGACACCAACCGGCCCCAGCATTTT,CASSPVDTNRPQHF
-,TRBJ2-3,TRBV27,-,TGTGCCAGCAGTTTTCGGATGAGGTCGAGGAGCACAGATACGCAGTATTTT,CASSFRMRSRSTDTQYF
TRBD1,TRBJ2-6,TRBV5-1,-,TGCGCCAGCAGCTGGGCCGGACAGGCTGGGGCCAACGTCCTGACTTTC,CASSWAGQAGANVLTF
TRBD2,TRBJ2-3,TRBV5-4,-,TGTGCCAGCAGCAAAGGGACTAGCGGCACAGATACGCAGTATTTT,CASSKGTSGTDTQYF
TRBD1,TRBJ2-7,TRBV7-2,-,TGTGCCAGCAGCTTAGCGGGACAGGGAAGCTACGAGCAGTACTTC,CASSLAGQGSYEQYF
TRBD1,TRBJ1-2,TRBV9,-,TGTGCCAGCAGCCCAAGCGGGGCAGGGGGCGCGATCTATGGCTACACCTTC,CASSPSGAGGAIYGYTF
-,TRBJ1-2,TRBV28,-,TGTGCCAGCAGCCCCGAGGGCCGTGGTGGCTACACCTTC,CASSPEGRGGYTF
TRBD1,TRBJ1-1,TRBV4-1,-,TGCGCCAGCAGCCAAATAACAGGGGACACTGAAGCTTTCTTT,CASSQITGDTEAFF
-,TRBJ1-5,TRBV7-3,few,TGTGCCAGCAGCTTAGGAGGGGACCAGCCCCAGCATTTT,CASSLGGDQPQHF
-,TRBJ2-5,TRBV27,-,TGTGCCAGCAGTTTATCTTGCAGGGTGACCCAGTACTTC,CASSLSCRVTQYF
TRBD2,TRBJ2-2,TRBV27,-,TGTGCCAGCAGTTTTGGACTAGCGGGCACCGGGGAGCTGTTTTTT,CASSFGLAGTGELFF